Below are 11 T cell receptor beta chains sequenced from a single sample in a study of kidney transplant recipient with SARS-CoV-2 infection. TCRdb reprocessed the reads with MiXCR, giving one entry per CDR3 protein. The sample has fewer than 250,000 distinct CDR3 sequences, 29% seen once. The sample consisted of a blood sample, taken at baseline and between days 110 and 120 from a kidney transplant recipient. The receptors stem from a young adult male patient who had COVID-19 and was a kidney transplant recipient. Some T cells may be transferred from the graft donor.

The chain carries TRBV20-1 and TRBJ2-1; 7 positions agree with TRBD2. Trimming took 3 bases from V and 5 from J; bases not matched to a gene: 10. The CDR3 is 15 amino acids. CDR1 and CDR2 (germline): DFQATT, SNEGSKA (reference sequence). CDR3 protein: CSASVTTSLDNEQFF. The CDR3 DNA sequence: TGCAGTGCTAGTGTGACGACTAGCCTAGACAATGAGCAGTTCTTC.

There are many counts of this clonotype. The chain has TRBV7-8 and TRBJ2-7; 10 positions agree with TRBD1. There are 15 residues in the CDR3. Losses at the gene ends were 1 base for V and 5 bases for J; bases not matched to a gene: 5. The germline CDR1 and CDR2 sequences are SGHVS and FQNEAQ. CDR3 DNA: TGTGCCAGCAGCTTAGATGGGGACAGGGGCCACGAGCAGTACTTC. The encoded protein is CASSLDGDRGHEQYF.

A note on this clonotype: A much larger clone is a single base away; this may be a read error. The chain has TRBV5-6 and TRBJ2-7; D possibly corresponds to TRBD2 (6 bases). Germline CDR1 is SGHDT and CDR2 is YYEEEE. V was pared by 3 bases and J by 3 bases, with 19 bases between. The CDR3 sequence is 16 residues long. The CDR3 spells CASSSTSRGTYYEQYF. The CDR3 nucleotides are TGTGCCAGCAGCTCGACCTCCCGAGGGACTTACTACGAGCAGTACTTC.

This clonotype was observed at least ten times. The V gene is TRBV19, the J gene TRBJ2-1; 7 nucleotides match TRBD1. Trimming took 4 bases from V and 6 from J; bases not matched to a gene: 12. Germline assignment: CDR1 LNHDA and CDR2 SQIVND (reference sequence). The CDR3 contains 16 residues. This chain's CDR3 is CASSTQGISLANEQFF. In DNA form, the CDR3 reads TGTGCCAGTAGTACACAGGGGATTAGTCTTGCCAATGAGCAGTTCTTC.

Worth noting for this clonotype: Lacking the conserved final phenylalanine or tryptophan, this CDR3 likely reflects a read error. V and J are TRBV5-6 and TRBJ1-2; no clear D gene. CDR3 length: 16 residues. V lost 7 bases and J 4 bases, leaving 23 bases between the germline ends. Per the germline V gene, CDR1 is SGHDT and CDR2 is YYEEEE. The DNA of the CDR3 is TGTGCCAGCCTCGAGTCCAATAGTCGAAAGACCTATGGCTACACCCTC. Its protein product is CASLESNSRKTYGYTL.

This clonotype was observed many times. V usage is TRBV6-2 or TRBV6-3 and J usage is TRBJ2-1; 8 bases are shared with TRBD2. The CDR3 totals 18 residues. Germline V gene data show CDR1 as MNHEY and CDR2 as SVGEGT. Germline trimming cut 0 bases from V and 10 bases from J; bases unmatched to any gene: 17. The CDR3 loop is CASSYSIRGSGTPGEQFF. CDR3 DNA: TGTGCCAGCAGTTACTCGATAAGGGGTAGCGGGACTCCCGGGGAGCAGTTCTTC.

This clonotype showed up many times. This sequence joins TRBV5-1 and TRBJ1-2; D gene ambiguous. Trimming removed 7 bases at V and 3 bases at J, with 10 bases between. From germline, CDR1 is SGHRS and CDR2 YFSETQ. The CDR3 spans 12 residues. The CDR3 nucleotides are TGCGCCAGCGCGATCGCGGACTATGGCTACACCTTC. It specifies CASAIADYGYTF.

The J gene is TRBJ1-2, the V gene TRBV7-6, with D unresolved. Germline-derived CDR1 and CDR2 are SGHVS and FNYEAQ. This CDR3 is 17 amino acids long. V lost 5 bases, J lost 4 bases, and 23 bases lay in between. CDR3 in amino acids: CASSHYPESRKTYGYTF. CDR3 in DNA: TGTGCCAGCAGCCATTACCCTGAATCTCGAAAGACCTATGGCTACACCTTC.

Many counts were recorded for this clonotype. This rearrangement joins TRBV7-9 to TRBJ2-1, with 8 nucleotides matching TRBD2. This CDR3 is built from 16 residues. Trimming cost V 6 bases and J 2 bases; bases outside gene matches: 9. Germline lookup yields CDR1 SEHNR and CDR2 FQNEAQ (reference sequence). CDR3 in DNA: TGTGCCAGCAGACTAGTCGGTAGCGGGGCCTACAATGAGCAGTTCTTC. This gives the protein CASRLVGSGAYNEQFF.

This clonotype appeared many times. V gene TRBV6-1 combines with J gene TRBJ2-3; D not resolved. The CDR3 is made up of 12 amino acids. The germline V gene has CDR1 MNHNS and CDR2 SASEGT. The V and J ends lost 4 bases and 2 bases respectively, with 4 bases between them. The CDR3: CASSGYTDTQYF. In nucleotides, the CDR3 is TGTGCCAGCAGTGGCTACACAGATACGCAGTATTTT.

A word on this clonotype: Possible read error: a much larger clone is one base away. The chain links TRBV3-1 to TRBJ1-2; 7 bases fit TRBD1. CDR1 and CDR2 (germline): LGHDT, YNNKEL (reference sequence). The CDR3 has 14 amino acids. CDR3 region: CASSQRQGGYGHTF. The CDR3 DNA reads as TGTGCCAGCAGCCAACGACAGGGTGGCTATGGCCACACCTTC.